This TCR beta chain was recorded in a study of naive and memory T cell subsets. This clonotype was counted between two and nine times. As yet, its antigen is unknown. Both TRBC1 and TRBC2 were covered by a beta constant-region primer of two equimolar oligonucleotides. The ligated cDNA underwent four PCR rounds using SP2 and nested alpha and beta constant-region primers. TCRdb reprocessed the UMI-ligation and nested PCR reads via MiXCR and lists one record per CDR3 protein. The repertoire holds approximately 20,000 distinct CDR3 sequences, with 7% to 9% as singletons. General study results and limits: In naive cells, over 95% of TCR sequences were seen only once.

Material: central memory CD8+ T cells from blood. This sequence originates from a human donor in good health.

The CDR3 coding sequence is TGTGCCACCAGTGTAAGTAACAATGAGCAGTTCTTC. This encodes CATSVSNNEQFF. V is TRBV24-1 and J is TRBJ2-1; no clear D. Germline-derived CDR1 and CDR2 are KGHDR and SFDVKD. The CDR3 is 12 amino acids. V was pared by 5 bases and J by 5 bases, with 6 bases between.